This T cell receptor beta chain was sequenced for a study of blood T cells in healthy people across ages. PCR was performed a second time for 7 to 11 cycles using a sample-barcoded 5' primer and a J-beta primer mix. TCRdb re-called the 5' RACE reads with MiXCR, one entry per CDR3 protein. This sample carries hundreds of thousands of distinct CDR3 sequences, approximately 50% of them seen once, and the ten largest clones take around a third. The CDR3 runs 8 residues. V dropped 7 bases and J dropped 5 bases, with 3 bases sitting between them. Germline CDR1 reads DFQATT; CDR2 reads SNEGSKA (reference sequence). This clonotype came up a few times.

The sample comprised blood. The source of this sequence is a woman aged 60-70 years in good health. The chain has TRBV20-1 and TRBJ2-7; D is uncertain. The DNA for the CDR3 is TGCAGTGTTGACGAGCAGTACTTC. It specifies CSVDEQYF.